A single count supports the clone carrying this T cell receptor (beta chain). The same CDR3 arises from other DNA sequences in this sample as well. The CDR3 extends over 11 amino acids. Germline loops: CDR1 LGHNT, CDR2 FRNRAP. Trimming took off 1 base at V and 5 bases at J, with 2 bases between the two ends. These data come from a study of shared clonotypes between healthy human individuals. Clones were sequenced by immunoSEQ multiplex PCR, and TCRdb holds only the in-frame ones, with some missing. The top ten hold 0.6% to 0.7% of the sample, which has about 1.1 million clones, around three quarters seen once.

The rearrangement links TRBV12-5 to TRBJ2-5; D ambiguous. Sequencing was performed on memory CD4+ T cells from PBMCs. Noted subset: CD45RA-negative fraction. The receptor's source is a man younger than 30 in good health. Some clones in this sample may be carry-over from other donors' samples. Here the CDR3 reads CASGLGETQYF. CDR3 nucleotides: TGTGCTAGTGGTTTGGGCGAGACCCAGTACTTC.